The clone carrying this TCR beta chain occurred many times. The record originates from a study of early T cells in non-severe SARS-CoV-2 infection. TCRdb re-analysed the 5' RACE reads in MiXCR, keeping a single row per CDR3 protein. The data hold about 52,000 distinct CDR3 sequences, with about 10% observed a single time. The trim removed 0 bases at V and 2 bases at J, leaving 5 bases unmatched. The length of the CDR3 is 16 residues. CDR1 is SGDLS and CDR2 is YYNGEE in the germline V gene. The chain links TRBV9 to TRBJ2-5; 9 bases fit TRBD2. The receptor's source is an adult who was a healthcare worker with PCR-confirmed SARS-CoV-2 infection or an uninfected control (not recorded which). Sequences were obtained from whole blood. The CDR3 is CASSVEASGTQETQYF. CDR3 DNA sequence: TGTGCCAGCAGCGTAGAGGCTAGCGGGACACAAGAGACCCAGTACTTC.